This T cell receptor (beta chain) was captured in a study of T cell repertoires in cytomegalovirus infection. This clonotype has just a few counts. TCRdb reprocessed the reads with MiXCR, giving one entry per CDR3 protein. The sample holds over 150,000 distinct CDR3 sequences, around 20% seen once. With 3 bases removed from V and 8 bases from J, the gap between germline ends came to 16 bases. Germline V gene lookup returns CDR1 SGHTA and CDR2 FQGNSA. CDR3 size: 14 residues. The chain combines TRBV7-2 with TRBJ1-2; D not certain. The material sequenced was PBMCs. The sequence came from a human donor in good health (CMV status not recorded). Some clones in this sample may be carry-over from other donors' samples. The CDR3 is CASSFDPTSVGYTF. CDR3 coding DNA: TGTGCCAGCAGCTTCGATCCTACGTCAGTGGGCTACACCTTC.